The 7 T cell receptor beta chains below were found in one sample sequenced in a study of shared clonotypes between healthy human individuals. CD8 cells regarded as naive lacked CD45RO, were positively chosen for CCR7, and omitted terminally differentiated effector memory CD45RA+ cells. Sequencing was performed with immunoSEQ multiplex PCR; in TCRdb, only in-frame clones are kept and a portion is missing. The sample yields about 2 million clones, approximately 94% seen once. Sequencing used naive CD8+ T cells sorted from blood. The source of these receptors is a man younger than 35 in good health.

The V and J genes are TRBV4-3 and TRBJ2-1, with a weak D call TRBD2 (5 bases). The CDR3 length is 16 residues. The germline V gene has CDR1 LGHNA and CDR2 YSLEER. V was trimmed by 3 bases and J by 0 bases, leaving 12 bases between them. DNA of the CDR3: TGCGCCAGCAGCCAGGAAACGGGAAGCTCCTACAATGAGCAGTTCTTC. Its translation: CASSQETGSSYNEQFF.

V usage is TRBV11-3 and J usage is TRBJ2-2; D is possibly TRBD2 (6 bases). The CDR3 spans 15 residues. V lost 5 bases and J 1 base, leaving 11 bases between the germline ends. CDR1 is SGHNT and CDR2 is YENEEA in the germline V gene. The CDR3, as DNA: TGTGCCAGCAGCCCACTAGCAGAGAACACCGGGGAGCTGTTTTTT. Protein: CASSPLAENTGELFF. The full variable domain, rest sourced from reference TRBV11-3 and TRBJ2-2, is EAGVVQSPRYKIIEKKQPVAFWCNPISGHNTLYWYLQNLGQGPELLIRYENEEAVDDSQLPKDRFSAERLKGVDSTLKIQPAELGDSAVYLCASSPLAENTGELFFGEGSRLTVL.

This sequence joins TRBV30 and TRBJ2-7; weak D call: TRBD1 (5 bases). There are 14 residues in the CDR3. Germline V CDR1 and CDR2: GTSNPN, SVGIG (reference sequence). Trimming left V 0 bases short and J 1 base short, with 10 bases between. CDR3 loop: CAWSVDSKSYEQYF. CDR3 DNA sequence: TGTGCCTGGAGTGTCGACAGTAAGTCCTACGAGCAGTACTTC.

The V and J genes are TRBV6-4 and TRBJ2-7; tentative D call: TRBD1 (5 bases). CDR1 MRHNA and CDR2 SNTAGT come from the germline V gene. This CDR3 has 14 residues. V lost 4 bases and J 3 bases, leaving 13 bases between the germline ends. The CDR3 reads CASSGRRRGYEQYF. CDR3 DNA sequence: TGTGCCAGCAGTGGAAGACGTAGGGGCTACGAGCAGTACTTC.

This chain connects TRBV27 to TRBJ1-5; 10 nucleotides agree with TRBD1. Per germline, CDR1 MNHEY and CDR2 SMNVEV (reference sequence). V gave up 3 bases and J gave up 3 bases; unmatched junction bases: 8. The CDR3 runs to 17 residues. In nucleotides, the CDR3 is TGTGCCAGCAGTTTGATCGGGGGACAGGGGTTCAATCAGCCCCAGCATTTT. This encodes CASSLIGGQGFNQPQHF.

Remarks on this clone: The sample carries other DNA sequences with the same CDR3. The chain has TRBV9 and TRBJ2-7, with 7 bases aligning to TRBD1. Germline V lookup: CDR1 SGDLS, CDR2 YYNGEE. V was clipped by 3 bases and J by 4 bases; unmatched bases: 4. CDR3 size: 13 residues. CDR3 region: CASSGDREYEQYF. CDR3 bases: TGTGCCAGCAGCGGAGACAGGGAGTACGAGCAGTACTTC.

For this clone: This sample includes further DNA sequences coding for the same CDR3. The rearrangement uses TRBV29-1 and TRBJ2-1, with TRBD2 matching over 16 bases. The V and J ends lost 4 bases and 0 bases, in that order; junction bases with no gene match: 3. Germline CDR1 is SQVTM and CDR2 is ANQGSEA. The CDR3 loop spans 17 amino acids. The CDR3 spells CSVVGLAGGSSYNEQFF. The CDR3 DNA reads TGCAGCGTTGTGGGACTAGCGGGGGGGAGCTCCTACAATGAGCAGTTCTTC.